These T cell receptor beta chains were read from a single sample in a study of cytomegalovirus exposure and HLA in healthy donors. The repertoire was sequenced with immunoSEQ multiplex PCR; TCRdb's copy has only in-frame clones and lacks some. Among over 150,000 clones listed, about 80% were seen once. Source material: PBMCs. These receptors all stem from a woman between 55 and 75 years old in good health and CMV-seropositive. The CDR3 runs from the conserved cysteine through the conserved F or W. The D gene is left open where the match is weak. Only some rows state a clone size, as once, few, many or a class for expanded clones.

cdr3_nt: TGTGCCAGCAGCGCACAGGGGAACACTGAAGCTTTCTTT
cdr3_aa: CASSAQGNTEAFF
j_call: TRBJ1-1
v_call: TRBV7-6
clone_size: NA
d_call: NA

cdr3_nt: TGTGCCAGCAGCGTAGATCCGAGGGGGGGCGCAAACGGAGAGACCCAGTACTTC
cdr3_aa: CASSVDPRGGANGETQYF
j_call: TRBJ2-5
v_call: TRBV9
clone_size: NA
d_call: NA

cdr3_nt: TGTGCCAGCAGCACTTACGGGACAGGGTCCTACGAGCAGTACTTC
cdr3_aa: CASSTYGTGSYEQYF
j_call: TRBJ2-7
v_call: TRBV7-2
clone_size: NA
d_call: TRBD1

cdr3_nt: TGTGCCAGCAGTACTTTGCAAACAGATACGCAGTATTTT
cdr3_aa: CASSTLQTDTQYF
j_call: TRBJ2-3
v_call: TRBV28
clone_size: once
d_call: NA

cdr3_nt: TGTGCCAGCAGCCAAGGGCTAGCGGGGCCCTACGAGCAGTACTTC
cdr3_aa: CASSQGLAGPYEQYF
j_call: TRBJ2-7
v_call: TRBV4-2
clone_size: NA
d_call: TRBD2

cdr3_nt: TGTGCCAGCAGCTTAGGGGGGAACACTGAAGCTTTCTTT
cdr3_aa: CASSLGGNTEAFF
j_call: TRBJ1-1
v_call: TRBV5-4
clone_size: NA
d_call: NA

cdr3_nt: TGTGCCTGGGATAACTGGGGCAAAAACAGTCAGTACTTC
cdr3_aa: CAWDNWGKNSQYF
j_call: TRBJ2-4
v_call: TRBV30
clone_size: few
d_call: NA

cdr3_nt: TGTGCCAGCAGTTTTTTTGGGATCGACAGAAGCCATCAAGAGACCCAGTACTTC
cdr3_aa: CASSFFGIDRSHQETQYF
j_call: TRBJ2-5
v_call: TRBV28
clone_size: once
d_call: NA

cdr3_nt: TGTGCCAGTAGTACGGCGACAGGGGACCCCTACGAGCAGTACTTC
cdr3_aa: CASSTATGDPYEQYF
j_call: TRBJ2-7
v_call: TRBV19
clone_size: NA
d_call: TRBD1

cdr3_nt: TGTGCCAGCAGTTTGTCCGGGACACAACAGTACTTC
cdr3_aa: CASSLSGTQQYF
j_call: TRBJ2-7
v_call: TRBV28
clone_size: NA
d_call: NA

cdr3_nt: TGTGCCAGCAGGGGGGGACGGTCATACGAGCAGTACTTC
cdr3_aa: CASRGGRSYEQYF
j_call: TRBJ2-7
v_call: TRBV28
clone_size: NA
d_call: NA

cdr3_nt: TGTGCCAGCAGCTACGACGGAGGTAATCAGCCCCAGCATTTT
cdr3_aa: CASSYDGGNQPQHF
j_call: TRBJ1-5
v_call: TRBV7-2
clone_size: NA
d_call: NA

cdr3_nt: TGTGCCAGCAGCCGTGCTAGCGACCTCCTGGAGACCCAGTACTTC
cdr3_aa: CASSRASDLLETQYF
j_call: TRBJ2-5
v_call: TRBV7-2
clone_size: NA
d_call: NA

cdr3_nt: TGTGCCAGCAGCGCGACTAGCGGGGCGACAGATACGCAGTATTTT
cdr3_aa: CASSATSGATDTQYF
j_call: TRBJ2-3
v_call: TRBV9
clone_size: NA
d_call: TRBD2

cdr3_nt: TGTGCCAGCAGCTTAACGAGGCCAGCAGATACGCAGTATTTT
cdr3_aa: CASSLTRPADTQYF
j_call: TRBJ2-3
v_call: TRBV7-3
clone_size: NA
d_call: NA

cdr3_nt: TGTGCCAGAAGCTCGACCGGGACAGTTGGGTACGAGCAGTACTTC
cdr3_aa: CARSSTGTVGYEQYF
j_call: TRBJ2-7
v_call: TRBV5-3
clone_size: NA
d_call: TRBD1

cdr3_nt: TGCAGCGTTTCCGGGACTAGCGGGATGATCTATGAGCAGTTCTTC
cdr3_aa: CSVSGTSGMIYEQFF
j_call: TRBJ2-1
v_call: TRBV29-1
clone_size: once
d_call: TRBD2

cdr3_nt: TGTGCCAGCAGCCCCATTTTGGGCTTCGACACTGAAGCTTTCTTT
cdr3_aa: CASSPILGFDTEAFF
j_call: TRBJ1-1
v_call: TRBV7-6
clone_size: few
d_call: NA

cdr3_nt: TGTGCCAGCAGGCAGGGGGAACTGAACACTGAAGCTTTCTTT
cdr3_aa: CASRQGELNTEAFF
j_call: TRBJ1-1
v_call: TRBV6-5
clone_size: NA
d_call: TRBD1

cdr3_nt: TGTGCCACCAGCAGAGGGGGGGGCTTTCTACAAAACACCATATATTTT
cdr3_aa: CATSRGGGFLQNTIYF
j_call: TRBJ1-3
v_call: TRBV15
clone_size: NA
d_call: NA

cdr3_nt: TGTGCCCTTCTTTCAACTAATGAAAAACTGTTTTTT
cdr3_aa: CALLSTNEKLFF
j_call: TRBJ1-4
v_call: TRBV30
clone_size: NA
d_call: NA

cdr3_nt: TGTGCCAGCAGCAACGGGGGACAGGGGAACACTGAAGCTTTCTTT
cdr3_aa: CASSNGGQGNTEAFF
j_call: TRBJ1-1
v_call: TRBV6-6
clone_size: once
d_call: TRBD1

cdr3_nt: TGTGCCAGCAGTTTAAGCGGGGGGTATCCAGATACGCAGTATTTT
cdr3_aa: CASSLSGGYPDTQYF
j_call: TRBJ2-3
v_call: TRBV27
clone_size: NA
d_call: TRBD2

cdr3_nt: TGTGCCAGCAGCCTGGACAGCCAGGACACTGAAGCTTTCTTT
cdr3_aa: CASSLDSQDTEAFF
j_call: TRBJ1-1
v_call: TRBV5-4
clone_size: NA
d_call: NA

cdr3_nt: TGTGCCAGCAGCTTAGTGCGCCTGACTAGCGGGGCCGACAATGAGCAGTTCTTC
cdr3_aa: CASSLVRLTSGADNEQFF
j_call: TRBJ2-1
v_call: TRBV7-2
clone_size: NA
d_call: TRBD2

cdr3_nt: TGCGCCAGCCGTTCCTCTCAGACAGGGGGCGGGGAGACCCAGTACTTC
cdr3_aa: CASRSSQTGGGETQYF
j_call: TRBJ2-5
v_call: TRBV5-1
clone_size: NA
d_call: TRBD1

cdr3_nt: TGTGCCAGCAGCGTAGCGTCGGGGGGCCCTGGAAACACCATATATTTT
cdr3_aa: CASSVASGGPGNTIYF
j_call: TRBJ1-3
v_call: TRBV9
clone_size: NA
d_call: NA

cdr3_nt: TGCGCCAGCAGCCAAGACTGGGCGGGGGCGAACACCGGGGAGCTGTTTTTT
cdr3_aa: CASSQDWAGANTGELFF
j_call: TRBJ2-2
v_call: TRBV4-3
clone_size: NA
d_call: TRBD2

cdr3_nt: TGTGCCAGCAGAAAGGGACAGGACTACAATGAGCAGTTCTTC
cdr3_aa: CASRKGQDYNEQFF
j_call: TRBJ2-1
v_call: TRBV9
clone_size: NA
d_call: TRBD1

cdr3_nt: TGTGCCAGCGGGGACAGGGTCCAAGAGACCCAGTACTTC
cdr3_aa: CASGDRVQETQYF
j_call: TRBJ2-5
v_call: TRBV28
clone_size: NA
d_call: TRBD1

cdr3_nt: TGTGCCAGCAGTGAAGTTCCGCAGAACTATGGCTACACCTTC
cdr3_aa: CASSEVPQNYGYTF
j_call: TRBJ1-2
v_call: TRBV6-1
clone_size: NA
d_call: NA

cdr3_nt: TGTGCCAGCAGTCCCCAGACAGGGCCCTACGAGCAGTACTTC
cdr3_aa: CASSPQTGPYEQYF
j_call: TRBJ2-7
v_call: TRBV7-3
clone_size: NA
d_call: TRBD1

cdr3_nt: TGTGCCAGCAGCAGGACCCGGGACAGTTCTACCGGGGAGCTGTTTTTT
cdr3_aa: CASSRTRDSSTGELFF
j_call: TRBJ2-2
v_call: TRBV7-6
clone_size: once
d_call: TRBD1

cdr3_nt: TGTGCCAGCAGTGAAGGGACTTGGACAGCCTACGAGCAGTACTTC
cdr3_aa: CASSEGTWTAYEQYF
j_call: TRBJ2-7
v_call: TRBV2
clone_size: NA
d_call: NA

cdr3_nt: TGTGCCAGCAGCGCACCATACAGGGAGTCTAGCACAGATACGCAGTATTTT
cdr3_aa: CASSAPYRESSTDTQYF
j_call: TRBJ2-3
v_call: TRBV9
clone_size: NA
d_call: NA

cdr3_nt: TGCAGTGCTCAGAAAGAGACCCAGTACTTC
cdr3_aa: CSAQKETQYF
j_call: TRBJ2-5
v_call: TRBV20-1
clone_size: NA
d_call: NA

cdr3_nt: TGTGCCAGCCGAACAGGGGCCACTTATCAGCCCCAGCATTTT
cdr3_aa: CASRTGATYQPQHF
j_call: TRBJ1-5
v_call: TRBV6-5
clone_size: NA
d_call: TRBD1

cdr3_nt: TGCGCCAGCAGCTGGACAGGTGGTTCGATCACTGAAGCTTTCTTT
cdr3_aa: CASSWTGGSITEAFF
j_call: TRBJ1-1
v_call: TRBV5-1
clone_size: NA
d_call: TRBD1

cdr3_nt: TGTGCCAGCTCACCCCAGGGGTCTCCCTATGGCTACACCTTC
cdr3_aa: CASSPQGSPYGYTF
j_call: TRBJ1-2
v_call: TRBV18
clone_size: NA
d_call: NA

cdr3_nt: TGTGCCAGCAGTATTTCCGGACAGAAAGAGACCCAGTACTTC
cdr3_aa: CASSISGQKETQYF
j_call: TRBJ2-5
v_call: TRBV7-6
clone_size: NA
d_call: NA

cdr3_nt: TGCGCCAGCGGCTCGACGAGGGAACTGAACACCGGGGAGCTGTTTTTT
cdr3_aa: CASGSTRELNTGELFF
j_call: TRBJ2-2
v_call: TRBV5-1
clone_size: few
d_call: NA

cdr3_nt: TGCGCCAGTACGGGACAGGGTTTCGAGCAGTACTTC
cdr3_aa: CASTGQGFEQYF
j_call: TRBJ2-7
v_call: TRBV5-1
clone_size: once
d_call: TRBD1